This is a list of T cell receptor beta chains from one sample in a study of cytomegalovirus exposure and HLA in healthy donors. Profiled with immunoSEQ multiplex PCR; TCRdb holds only in-frame clones, not every one. The sample carries 90,000 to 150,000 clones, more than 75% recorded once. The sequenced sample was PBMCs. The source of these receptors is a woman aged 18-29 years in good health and CMV-seropositive. Each CDR3 is given with its conserved first and last residue.

>TRBJ2-1|TRBV29-1
CSVGERRGRNEQFF
>TRBJ2-2|TRBV30
CAWSITKPNTGELFF
>TRBJ2-5|TRBV11-2
CASSRQSFVETQYF
>TRBJ2-7|TRBV2
CASSDWTSGGNYEQYF
>TRBJ1-1|TRBV18
CASSPNTGVGTEAFF
>TRBJ1-4|TRBV19
CASSIGGRGGEKLFF
>TRBJ2-7|TRBV4-1
CASSQERDSGEQYF
>TRBJ2-1|TRBV7-9
CASSSRNNNEQFF
>TRBJ1-5|TRBV27
CASSDADRGNQPQHF
>TRBJ2-5|TRBV7-7
CASSLNGQPQYF
>TRBJ1-1|TRBV7-2
CASSPTGFVTEAFF
>TRBJ1-1|TRBV6-5
CASSYAARGTEAFF
>TRBJ2-2|TRBV7-3
CASSGGLAGRGTGELFF
>TRBJ1-2|TRBV28
CASRRDRGIYGYTF
>TRBJ1-2|TRBV7-9
CASSLADRGNYGYTF
>TRBJ2-1|TRBV11-3
CASSLGGLAGANEQFF
>TRBJ2-1|TRBV4-3
CASSQDTVVVEQFF
>TRBJ1-2|TRBV30
CAWSLEWGVSYGYTF
>TRBJ2-3|TRBV5-6
CASSLSQAGGWWSTDTQYF
>TRBJ1-1|TRBV6-5
CASSYGGAGAFF
>TRBJ1-1|TRBV29-1
CSVDRVSRPEAFF
>TRBJ2-7|TRBV7-3
CASSPGEGPYEQYF
>TRBJ2-1|TRBV2
CASSMGRTTPNEQFF
>TRBJ1-2|TRBV15
CATSRVPGQGSYGYTF
>TRBJ2-1|TRBV11-2
CASSSPSRGNYFNEQFF
>TRBJ2-6|TRBV18
CASSPSPSGANVLTF
>TRBJ1-1|TRBV29-1
CSVVGGLLMNTEAFF
>TRBJ1-2|TRBV25-1
CASSTPTGTNYGYTF
>TRBJ1-3|TRBV11-1
CASSSTGRNTIYF
>TRBJ1-2|TRBV5-1
CASSKDGEGEGYTF
>TRBJ2-7|TRBV7-2
CASSLERVTYEQYF
>TRBJ2-7|TRBV7-2
CASRVAGVYEQYF
>TRBJ2-3|TRBV27
CASSLSASGRDTQYF
>TRBJ2-1|TRBV10-1
CASSESGRDSSYNEQFF
>TRBJ1-1|TRBV9
CASSEIPSGFLSGDTEAFF
>TRBJ1-1|TRBV11-1
CASNVEGGRAFF
>TRBJ1-4|TRBV18
CASSPAEGVNEKLFF
>TRBJ2-3|TRBV9
CASSLGGVDTQYF
>TRBJ1-2|TRBV9
CASSGGQGAGGYTF
>TRBJ2-3|TRBV5-6
CASSLFREFADTQYF
>TRBJ1-1|TRBV6-5
CASSYGRDTEAFF
>TRBJ1-2|TRBV28
CASSSGGARDRASGYTF